Detailed here is one T cell receptor beta chain. Its matching antigen is unknown. These data come from a study of T-cell memory formation after mild COVID-19. Study-level background: For the most part, TCR clusters were specific to one donor.

The CDR3 totals 15 residues. V lost 2 bases, J lost 5 bases, and 1 base stayed unmatched. It was 5'RACE with constant-segment primers that produced the TCR alpha and TCR beta cDNA libraries, which carried sample barcodes and UMIs. TCRdb fed the 5' RACE reads into MiXCR, producing one record per CDR3 protein. The table records 400,000 to 500,000 distinct CDR3 sequences, approximately 25% of them present only once. Notes on the study in general: Several responding clones turned up in pre-infection memory, indicating that cross-reactive memory may have taken part.

This chain connects TRBV12-3 or TRBV12-4 to TRBJ2-5, with 14 bases identical to TRBD2. The sequence came from an adult woman who had mild COVID-19 (a few samples of this study predate the infection). Cell type and time point are not known. The specimen was PBMCs or a T cell subset sorted from them (not recorded which). For the CDR3, the DNA is TGTGCCAGCAGTTTACGACTAGCGGGAGGGGAGACCCAGTACTTC. The encoded protein is CASSLRLAGGETQYF.